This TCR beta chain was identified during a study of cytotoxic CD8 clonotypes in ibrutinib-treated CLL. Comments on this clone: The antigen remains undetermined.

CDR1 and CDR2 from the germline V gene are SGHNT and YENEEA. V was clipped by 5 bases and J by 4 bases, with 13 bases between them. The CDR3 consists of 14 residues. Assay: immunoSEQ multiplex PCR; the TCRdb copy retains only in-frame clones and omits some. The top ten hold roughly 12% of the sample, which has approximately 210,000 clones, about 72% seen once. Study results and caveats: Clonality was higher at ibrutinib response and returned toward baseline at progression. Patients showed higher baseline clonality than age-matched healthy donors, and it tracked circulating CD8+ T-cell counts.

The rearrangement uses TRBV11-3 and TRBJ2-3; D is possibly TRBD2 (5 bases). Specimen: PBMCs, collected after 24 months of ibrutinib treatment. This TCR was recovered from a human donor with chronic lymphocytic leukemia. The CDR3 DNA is TGTGCCAGCAGCCAAGGAGGCTGGTCAGATACGCAGTATTTT. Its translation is CASSQGGWSDTQYF.